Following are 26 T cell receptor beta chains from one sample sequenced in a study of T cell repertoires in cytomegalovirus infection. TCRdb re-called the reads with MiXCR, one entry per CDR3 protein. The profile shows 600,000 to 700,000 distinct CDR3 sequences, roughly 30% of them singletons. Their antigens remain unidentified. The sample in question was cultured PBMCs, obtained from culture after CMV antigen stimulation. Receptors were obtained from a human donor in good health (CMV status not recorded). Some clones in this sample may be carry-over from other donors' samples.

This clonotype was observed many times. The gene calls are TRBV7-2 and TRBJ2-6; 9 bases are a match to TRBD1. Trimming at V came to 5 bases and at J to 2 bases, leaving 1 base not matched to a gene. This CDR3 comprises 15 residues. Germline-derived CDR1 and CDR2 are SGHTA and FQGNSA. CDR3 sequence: CASSRDRAGANVLTF. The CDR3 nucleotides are TGTGCCAGCAGCCGGGACAGGGCTGGGGCCAACGTCCTGACTTTC.

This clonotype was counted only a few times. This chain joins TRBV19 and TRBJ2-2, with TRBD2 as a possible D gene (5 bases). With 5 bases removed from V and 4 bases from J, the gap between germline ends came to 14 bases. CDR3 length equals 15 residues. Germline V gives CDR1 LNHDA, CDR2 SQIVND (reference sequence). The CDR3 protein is CASSAGYRVTGELFF. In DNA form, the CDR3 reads TGTGCCAGTAGTGCGGGCTACCGAGTCACCGGGGAGCTGTTTTTT. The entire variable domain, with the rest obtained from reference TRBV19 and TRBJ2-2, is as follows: DGGITQSPKYLFRKEGQNVTLSCEQNLNHDAMYWYRQDPGQGLRLIYYSQIVNDFQKGDIAEGYSVSREKKESFPLTVTSAQKNPTAFYLCASSAGYRVTGELFFGEGSRLTVL.

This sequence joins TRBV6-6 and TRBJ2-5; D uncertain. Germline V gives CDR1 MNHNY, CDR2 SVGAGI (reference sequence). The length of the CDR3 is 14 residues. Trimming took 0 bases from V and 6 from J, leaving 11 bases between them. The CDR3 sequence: CASSYSESGQTQYF. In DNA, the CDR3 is TGTGCCAGCAGTTACTCGGAATCCGGGCAGACCCAGTACTTC.

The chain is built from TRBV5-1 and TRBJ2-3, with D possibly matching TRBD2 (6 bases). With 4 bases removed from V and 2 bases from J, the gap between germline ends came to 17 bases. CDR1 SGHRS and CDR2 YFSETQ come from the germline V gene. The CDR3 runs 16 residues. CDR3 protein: CASSLRRSGSTDTQYF. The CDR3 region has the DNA TGCGCCAGCAGCCTCCGGCGCAGCGGGTCCACAGATACGCAGTATTTT.

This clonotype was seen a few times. CDR3 residues: CASSLTVGGPEAFF. The CDR3 coding sequence is TGTGCCAGCAGCCTTACAGTCGGAGGACCTGAAGCTTTCTTT. The chain employs TRBV5-4 and TRBJ1-1, with D hard to call. The germline gives CDR1 SGHNT, CDR2 YYREEE (reference sequence). Deletions cut 4 bases from V and 6 bases from J, with 16 bases between. The CDR3 runs to 14 residues.

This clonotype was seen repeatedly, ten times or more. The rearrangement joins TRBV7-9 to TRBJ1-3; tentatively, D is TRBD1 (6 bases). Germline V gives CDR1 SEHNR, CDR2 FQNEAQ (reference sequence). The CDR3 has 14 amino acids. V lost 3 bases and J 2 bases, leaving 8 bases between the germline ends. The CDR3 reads CASSLAGAGNTIYF. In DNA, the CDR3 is TGTGCCAGCAGCTTGGCAGGGGCTGGAAACACCATATATTTT.

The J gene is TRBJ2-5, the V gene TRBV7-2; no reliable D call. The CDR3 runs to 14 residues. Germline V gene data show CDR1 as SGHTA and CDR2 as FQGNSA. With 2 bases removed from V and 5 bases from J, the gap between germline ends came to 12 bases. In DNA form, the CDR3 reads TGTGCCAGCAGCTTAAGTTGGGTAGCCGAGACCCAGTACTTC. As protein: CASSLSWVAETQYF.

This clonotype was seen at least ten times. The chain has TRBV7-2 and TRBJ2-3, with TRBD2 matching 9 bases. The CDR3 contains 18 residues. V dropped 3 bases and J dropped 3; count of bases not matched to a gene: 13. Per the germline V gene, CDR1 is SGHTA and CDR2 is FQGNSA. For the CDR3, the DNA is TGTGCCAGCAGCTTGTTACCTCTAGCGGCGGGGGGGACAGATACGCAGTATTTT. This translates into CASSLLPLAAGGTDTQYF.

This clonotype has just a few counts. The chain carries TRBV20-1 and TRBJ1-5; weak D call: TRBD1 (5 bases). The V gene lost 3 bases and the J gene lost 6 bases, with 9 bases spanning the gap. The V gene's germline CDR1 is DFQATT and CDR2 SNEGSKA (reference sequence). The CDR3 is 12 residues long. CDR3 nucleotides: TGCAGTGCTAGGGGGGGGTCTCAGCCCCAGCATTTT. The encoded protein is CSARGGSQPQHF.

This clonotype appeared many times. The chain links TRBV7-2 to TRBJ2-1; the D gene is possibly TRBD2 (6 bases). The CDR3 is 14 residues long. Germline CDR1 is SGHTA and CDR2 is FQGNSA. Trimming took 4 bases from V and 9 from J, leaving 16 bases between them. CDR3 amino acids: CASSSFAGRIEQFF. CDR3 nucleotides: TGTGCCAGCAGCTCCTTTGCGGGGAGAATTGAGCAGTTCTTC.

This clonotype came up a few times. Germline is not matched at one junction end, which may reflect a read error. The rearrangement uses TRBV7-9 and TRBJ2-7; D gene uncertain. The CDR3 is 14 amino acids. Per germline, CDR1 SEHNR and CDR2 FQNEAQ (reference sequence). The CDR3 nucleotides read TGTGCCAGCAGCTTGGACGGTAACTCCCACGAGCAGTACTTC. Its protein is CASSLDGNSHEQYF.

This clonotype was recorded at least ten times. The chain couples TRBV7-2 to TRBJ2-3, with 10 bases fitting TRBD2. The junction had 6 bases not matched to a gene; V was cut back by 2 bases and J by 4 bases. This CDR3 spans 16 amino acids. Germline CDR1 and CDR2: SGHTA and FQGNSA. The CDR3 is CASSLYPSGSSDTQYF. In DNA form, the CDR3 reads TGTGCCAGCAGCTTATATCCTAGCGGGAGTTCAGATACGCAGTATTTT.

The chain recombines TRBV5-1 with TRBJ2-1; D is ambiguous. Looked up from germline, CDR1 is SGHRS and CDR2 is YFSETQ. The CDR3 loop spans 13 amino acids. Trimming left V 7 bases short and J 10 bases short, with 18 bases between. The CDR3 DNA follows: TGCGCCAGCCGTCCGGGTAGGCAGGCCGAGCAGTTCTTC. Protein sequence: CASRPGRQAEQFF. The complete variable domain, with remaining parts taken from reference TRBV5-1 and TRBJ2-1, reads KAGVTQTPRYLIKTRGQQVTLSCSPISGHRSVSWYQQTPGQGLQFLFEYFSETQRNKGNFPGRFSGRQFSNSRSEMNVSTLELGDSALYLCASRPGRQAEQFFGPGTRLTVL.

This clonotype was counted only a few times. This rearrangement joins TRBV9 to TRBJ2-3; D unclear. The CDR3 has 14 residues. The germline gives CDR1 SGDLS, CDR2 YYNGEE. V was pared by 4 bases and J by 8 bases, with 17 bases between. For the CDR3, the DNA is TGTGCCAGCAGCCCTGGTCGGAGCACCCCTACGCAGTATTTT. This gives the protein CASSPGRSTPTQYF.

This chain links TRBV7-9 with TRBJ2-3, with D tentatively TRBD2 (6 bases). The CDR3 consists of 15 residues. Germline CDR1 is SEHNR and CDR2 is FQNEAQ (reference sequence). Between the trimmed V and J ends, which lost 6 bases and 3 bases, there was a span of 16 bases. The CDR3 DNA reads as TGTGCCAGCAGTCACCGGGACTTGGGGACAGATACGCAGTATTTT. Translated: CASSHRDLGTDTQYF.

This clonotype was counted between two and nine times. This chain's CDR3 is CASSIDGASYNEQFF. The CDR3 nucleotides are TGTGCCAGTAGTATAGATGGGGCATCCTACAATGAGCAGTTCTTC. V usage is TRBV19 and J usage is TRBJ2-1; D might be TRBD1 (5 bases). The CDR3 sequence is 15 residues long. Trimming removed 0 bases from V and 1 base from J, with 7 bases in between. CDR1 is LNHDA, CDR2 SQIVND, per germline (reference sequence).

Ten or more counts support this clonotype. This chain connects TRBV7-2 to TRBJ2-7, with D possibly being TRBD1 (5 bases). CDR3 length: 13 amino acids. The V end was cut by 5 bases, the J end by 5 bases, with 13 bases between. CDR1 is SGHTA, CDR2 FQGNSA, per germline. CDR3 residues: CASSPGIQDEQYF. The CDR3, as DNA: TGTGCCAGCAGCCCAGGGATTCAGGACGAGCAGTACTTC.

CDR3 sequence reads: CASSSPGLASDEQFF. In DNA form, the CDR3 reads TGTGCCAGCAGCTCCCCGGGACTAGCGAGCGATGAGCAGTTCTTC. This rearrangement joins TRBV7-6 to TRBJ2-1; 10 positions agree with TRBD2. The CDR3 length is 15 residues. The J segment lost 8 bases and the V segment lost 4 bases, leaving 8 bases of the junction unmatched. Per the germline V gene, CDR1 is SGHVS and CDR2 is FNYEAQ.

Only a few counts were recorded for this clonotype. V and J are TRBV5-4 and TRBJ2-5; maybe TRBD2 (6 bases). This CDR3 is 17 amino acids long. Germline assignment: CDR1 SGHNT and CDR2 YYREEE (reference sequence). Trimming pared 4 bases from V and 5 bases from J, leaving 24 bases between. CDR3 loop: CASSPLGAGTAGETQYF. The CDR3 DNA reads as TGTGCCAGCAGCCCTTTGGGAGCGGGCACGGCGGGGGAGACCCAGTACTTC.

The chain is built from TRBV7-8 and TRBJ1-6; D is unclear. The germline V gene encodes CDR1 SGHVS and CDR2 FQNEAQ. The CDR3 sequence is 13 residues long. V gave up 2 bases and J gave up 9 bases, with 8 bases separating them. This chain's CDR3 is CASSLSVSSPLHF. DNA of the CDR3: TGTGCCAGCAGCTTAAGTGTCTCTTCACCCCTCCACTTT.

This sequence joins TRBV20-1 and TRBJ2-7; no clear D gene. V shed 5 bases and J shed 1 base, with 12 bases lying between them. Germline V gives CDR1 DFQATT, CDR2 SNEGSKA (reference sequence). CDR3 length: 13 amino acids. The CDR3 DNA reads TGCAGTGCTGGCAATGACCGGTCCTACGAGCAGTACTTC. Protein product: CSAGNDRSYEQYF.

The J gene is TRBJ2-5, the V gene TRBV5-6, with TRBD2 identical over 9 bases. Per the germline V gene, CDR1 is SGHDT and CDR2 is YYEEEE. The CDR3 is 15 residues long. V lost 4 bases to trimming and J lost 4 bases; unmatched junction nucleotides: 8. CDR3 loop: CASSRRAAGGETQYF. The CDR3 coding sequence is TGTGCCAGCAGCCGACGAGCAGCGGGAGGAGAGACCCAGTACTTC.

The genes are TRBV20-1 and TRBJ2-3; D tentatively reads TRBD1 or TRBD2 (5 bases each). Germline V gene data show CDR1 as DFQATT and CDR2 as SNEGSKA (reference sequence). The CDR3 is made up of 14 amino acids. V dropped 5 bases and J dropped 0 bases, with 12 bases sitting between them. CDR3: CSALRDPSTDTQYF. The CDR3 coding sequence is TGCAGTGCTCTACGGGACCCCAGCACAGATACGCAGTATTTT.

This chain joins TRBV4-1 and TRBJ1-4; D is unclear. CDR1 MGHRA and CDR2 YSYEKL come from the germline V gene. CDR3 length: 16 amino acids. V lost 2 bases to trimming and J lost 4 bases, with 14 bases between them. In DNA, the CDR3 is TGCGCCAGCAGCCAAAGGGCGGAAACGAGTAATGAAAAACTGTTTTTT. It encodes CASSQRAETSNEKLFF.

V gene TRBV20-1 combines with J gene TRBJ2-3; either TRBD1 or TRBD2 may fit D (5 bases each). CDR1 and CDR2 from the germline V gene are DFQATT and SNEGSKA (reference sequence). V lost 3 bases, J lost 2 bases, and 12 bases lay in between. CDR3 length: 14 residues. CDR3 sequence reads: CSASSGPNTDTQYF. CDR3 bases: TGCAGTGCTAGCTCGGGGCCTAACACAGATACGCAGTATTTT.

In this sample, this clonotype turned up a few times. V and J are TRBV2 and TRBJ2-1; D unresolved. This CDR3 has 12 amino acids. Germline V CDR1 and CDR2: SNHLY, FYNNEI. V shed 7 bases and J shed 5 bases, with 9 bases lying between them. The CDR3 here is CASMGRDNEQFF. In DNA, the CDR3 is TGTGCCAGCATGGGCCGCGACAATGAGCAGTTCTTC.